This T cell receptor beta chain was captured by sequencing in a study of blood T cell repertoires in COVID-19. Study at large: Both acute and convalescent COVID-19 samples were obtained from the United States, Italy and Spain. Sample material is recorded as cDNA or gDNA derived from T cells, B-cell-depleted T cells, or PBMCs.

There are 14 residues in the CDR3. From germline, CDR1 is SEHNR and CDR2 FQNEAQ (reference sequence). Deletions cut 2 bases from V and 5 bases from J, with 12 bases between. Original processing methods: Quantification of nucleated cells was approximated via reference gene primer amplification. Sequencing used immunoSEQ multiplex PCR; TCRdb keeps in-frame clones, though not all of them. Clone size and V and J calls were adopted from that table, with D and trimming inferred from the DNA. The sample includes roughly 150,000 clones, approximately 91% seen only once; the top ten take roughly 2.3%. The clonotype comes from a man between 18 and 35 years old with acute or convalescent COVID-19. The rearrangement uses TRBV7-9 and TRBJ1-1; tentatively, D is TRBD1 (5 bases). The sequenced sample was peripheral blood. The CDR3 region is CASSLNGGKTEAFF. The DNA of the CDR3 is TGTGCCAGCAGCTTAAACGGGGGAAAAACTGAAGCTTTCTTT.